This is a list of T cell receptor beta chains from one sample in a study of shared clonotypes between healthy human individuals. TCRdb's copy holds only in-frame clones and misses some; the assay was immunoSEQ multiplex PCR. The sample comprises about a million clones, roughly 80% of which are singletons, and 0.89% rests with the top ten. The sequenced sample consisted of memory CD4+ T cells from PBMCs. These receptor sequences come from a young man in good health. Some clones in this sample may be carry-over from other donors' samples. Both conserved end residues are part of each CDR3. Each record gives: V gene, D gene, clone size, J gene, CDR3 DNA, CDR3 protein. A D gene is named only where the DNA matches it firmly. Expanded clones get a size class; other rows say once, few or many, or leave the size out.

V gene: TRBV5-1
D gene: -
clone size: many
J gene: TRBJ2-2
CDR3 DNA: TGCGCCAGCAGCTTGCTAACGGGGCGGGCCTCTTCCGGGGAGCTGTTTTTT
CDR3 protein: CASSLLTGRASSGELFF

V gene: TRBV2
D gene: TRBD1
clone size: -
J gene: TRBJ2-1
CDR3 DNA: TGTGCCAGCAGTCCCCTAACAGGGGTTGAGCAGTTCTTC
CDR3 protein: CASSPLTGVEQFF

V gene: TRBV19
D gene: TRBD1
clone size: few
J gene: TRBJ1-4
CDR3 DNA: TGTGCCAGTAGTATTAGCCGGGACAGGGGCCACGCAACTAATGAAAAACTGTTTTTT
CDR3 protein: CASSISRDRGHATNEKLFF

V gene: TRBV7-9
D gene: TRBD1
clone size: -
J gene: TRBJ1-3
CDR3 DNA: TGTGCCAGCAGCTTAGCGGGGAGGGACAGCTCTGGAAACACCATATATTTT
CDR3 protein: CASSLAGRDSSGNTIYF

V gene: TRBV5-4
D gene: TRBD1
clone size: -
J gene: TRBJ2-3
CDR3 DNA: TGTGCCAGCAGCCGAACAGGGGGCAGAGGCACAGATACGCAGTATTTT
CDR3 protein: CASSRTGGRGTDTQYF

V gene: TRBV4-1
D gene: TRBD2
clone size: -
J gene: TRBJ2-7
CDR3 DNA: TGCGCCAGCAGCCCCAGCGGGGTGGAGGAGCAGTACTTC
CDR3 protein: CASSPSGVEEQYF

V gene: TRBV7-2
D gene: -
clone size: -
J gene: TRBJ2-1
CDR3 DNA: TGTGCCAGCAGCTTAGCGGGGCTTGTTTACAATGAGCAGTTCTTC
CDR3 protein: CASSLAGLVYNEQFF

V gene: TRBV14
D gene: -
clone size: -
J gene: TRBJ2-7
CDR3 DNA: TGTGCCAGCAGCCAAGATTGGTACGAGCAGTACTTC
CDR3 protein: CASSQDWYEQYF

V gene: TRBV2
D gene: -
clone size: -
J gene: TRBJ2-7
CDR3 DNA: TGTGCCAGCAGGGCGGACAGCTACGAGCAGTACTTC
CDR3 protein: CASRADSYEQYF

V gene: TRBV5-1
D gene: -
clone size: -
J gene: TRBJ2-7
CDR3 DNA: TGCGCCAGCAGCTTGGCCGGGTCCTACGAGCAGTACTTC
CDR3 protein: CASSLAGSYEQYF

V gene: TRBV9
D gene: -
clone size: once
J gene: TRBJ2-3
CDR3 DNA: TGTGCCAGCAGCGTCGCTGGTACCACAGATACGCAGTATTTT
CDR3 protein: CASSVAGTTDTQYF

V gene: TRBV28
D gene: -
clone size: -
J gene: TRBJ1-5
CDR3 DNA: TGTGCCAGCACCCAGGTGACGGAAGGTCAGCCCCAGCATTTT
CDR3 protein: CASTQVTEGQPQHF

V gene: TRBV27
D gene: TRBD1
clone size: -
J gene: TRBJ1-1
CDR3 DNA: TGTGCCAGTCACACTGACAGGGGCCGGGGGAGTCCTGAAGCTTTCTTT
CDR3 protein: CASHTDRGRGSPEAFF

V gene: TRBV5-1
D gene: TRBD1
clone size: -
J gene: TRBJ2-6
CDR3 DNA: TGCGCCAGCAGCCGGACAGGTTTGGCTGGGGCCAACGTCCTGACTTTC
CDR3 protein: CASSRTGLAGANVLTF

V gene: TRBV2
D gene: -
clone size: few
J gene: TRBJ1-1
CDR3 DNA: TGTGCCAGCAGTAGACAGAACACTGAAGCTTTCTTT
CDR3 protein: CASSRQNTEAFF

V gene: TRBV7-2
D gene: -
clone size: -
J gene: TRBJ2-4
CDR3 DNA: TGTGCCAGCAGCTTTTCTTCAAACCAGTACTTC
CDR3 protein: CASSFSSNQYF

V gene: TRBV5-1
D gene: -
clone size: -
J gene: TRBJ1-2
CDR3 DNA: TGCGCCAGCAGCTCGACAGCACAAAACTATGGCTACACCTTC
CDR3 protein: CASSSTAQNYGYTF

V gene: TRBV11-2
D gene: -
clone size: -
J gene: TRBJ1-2
CDR3 DNA: TGTGCCAGCAGCTTAGGGGTATGGTTAGGACACCAAGATGGCTACACCTTC
CDR3 protein: CASSLGVWLGHQDGYTF

V gene: TRBV9
D gene: TRBD2
clone size: -
J gene: TRBJ2-5
CDR3 DNA: TGTGCCAGCAGCGTAGCTCCGGGACTAGGCCGAGAGACCCAGTACTTC
CDR3 protein: CASSVAPGLGRETQYF

V gene: TRBV7-8
D gene: -
clone size: -
J gene: TRBJ2-2
CDR3 DNA: TGTGCCAGCAGCTTGTTAGCTCTGCGAAACACCGGGGAGCTGTTTTTT
CDR3 protein: CASSLLALRNTGELFF

V gene: TRBV9
D gene: TRBD1
clone size: -
J gene: TRBJ1-1
CDR3 DNA: TGTGCCAGCAGCGGAGAGGGACAGGGCAACACTGAAGCTTTCTTT
CDR3 protein: CASSGEGQGNTEAFF

V gene: TRBV2
D gene: -
clone size: -
J gene: TRBJ2-2
CDR3 DNA: TGTGCCACCAGTAGCGCCCTAACGAACACCGGGGAGCTGTTTTTT
CDR3 protein: CATSSALTNTGELFF

V gene: TRBV6-1
D gene: -
clone size: -
J gene: TRBJ2-7
CDR3 DNA: TGTGCCAGCAGTGAAGGTGGCAGGGGCTACGAGCAGTACTTC
CDR3 protein: CASSEGGRGYEQYF

V gene: TRBV27
D gene: TRBD2
clone size: -
J gene: TRBJ2-3
CDR3 DNA: TGTGCCAGCAGTTTATCCGGGTTAGCGGGACGAACAGATACGCAGTATTTT
CDR3 protein: CASSLSGLAGRTDTQYF

V gene: TRBV5-6
D gene: TRBD1
clone size: -
J gene: TRBJ1-4
CDR3 DNA: TGTGCCAGCAGCCGGGGGGACAGGGAGAATGAAAAACTGTTTTTT
CDR3 protein: CASSRGDRENEKLFF

V gene: TRBV5-1
D gene: TRBD2
clone size: -
J gene: TRBJ2-7
CDR3 DNA: TGCGCCAGCAGCGTCTCCGGGACTAGGAGCTCCTACGAGCAGTACTTC
CDR3 protein: CASSVSGTRSSYEQYF

V gene: TRBV2
D gene: -
clone size: -
J gene: TRBJ2-1
CDR3 DNA: TGTGCCAGCAGAAAGGAGGGAAGTGAGCAGTTCTTC
CDR3 protein: CASRKEGSEQFF

V gene: TRBV4-3
D gene: -
clone size: -
J gene: TRBJ2-5
CDR3 DNA: TGCGCCAGCAGCCAAGTCCGTGGCCAAGAGACCCAGTACTTC
CDR3 protein: CASSQVRGQETQYF

V gene: TRBV2
D gene: TRBD1
clone size: few
J gene: TRBJ2-1
CDR3 DNA: TGTGCCAGCAACGACAGGGGTCGCGGTGAGCAGTTCTTC
CDR3 protein: CASNDRGRGEQFF